The rows below give T cell receptor beta chains drawn from one sample of a study of T cell repertoires in aging, cancer and after chemotherapy. Each CDR3 protein is one row after TCRdb ran MiXCR on the multiplex PCR reads. Of some 6,100 distinct CDR3 sequences in the sample, about 32% are singletons; the top ten hold under 30%. The sequencing input was blood. These receptors all come from a human donor with a blood cancer. Both conserved end residues are part of each CDR3. A D gene is named only where the DNA matches it firmly. Size tells how often a clone was seen (once, few, many) or the class of an expanded clone, and some rows leave it out.

v_gene	abundance	d_gene	j_gene	CDR3aa	CDR3nt
TRBV10-3	-	-	TRBJ1-5	CAISEERQPQHF	TGTGCCATCAGTGAGGAGCGGCAGCCCCAGCATTTT
TRBV19	few	-	TRBJ2-1	CASRLNNLNEQFF	TGTGCCAGTAGGCTAAATAACCTGAATGAGCAGTTCTTC
TRBV20-1	-	-	TRBJ2-7	CSAHRDPGDEQYF	TGCAGTGCCCACAGGGACCCGGGAGACGAGCAGTACTTC
TRBV30	few	TRBD2	TRBJ2-3	CAWNPLAGGRRDTQYF	TGTGCCTGGAACCCCCTAGCGGGGGGACGGAGAGATACGCAGTATTTT
TRBV5-3	-	-	TRBJ2-3	CASSTLLAQADTQYF	TGCGCCAGCAGTACCCTATTAGCGCAGGCAGATACGCAGTATTTT
TRBV11-3	few	-	TRBJ1-4	CASSLGVSLNEKLFF	TGTGCCAGCAGCTTAGGCGTCAGTTTAAATGAAAAACTGTTTTTT
TRBV11-3	-	TRBD2	TRBJ2-4	CASSPWGGGTIQYF	TGTGCCAGCAGCCCCTGGGGGGGAGGGACCATTCAGTACTTC
TRBV6-2/TRBV6-3	medium-sized	-	TRBJ2-5	CASTKKGRGETQYF	TGTGCCAGCACCAAGAAAGGCAGAGGAGAGACCCAGTACTTC
TRBV28	-	-	TRBJ2-1	CASMGRAHEQFF	TGTGCCAGCATGGGCAGGGCCCATGAGCAGTTCTTC
TRBV18	-	TRBD1	TRBJ2-6	CASSPSRQGVGGANVLTF	TGTGCCAGCAGCCCCTCCCGGCAGGGGGTAGGTGGGGCCAACGTCCTGACTTTC